Presented here are 6 T cell receptor beta chains from one specimen sequenced in a study of cytomegalovirus exposure and HLA in healthy donors (dated by TCRdb to 2015 to 2018). The library was built by means of the immunoSEQ multiplex PCR assay. The multiplex PCR relied on a mix of 60 forward primers for TCR Vbeta segments and 13 reverse primers for TCR Jbeta segments. The immuneACCESS repertoire file appears here via TCRdb, limited to in-frame rearrangements. These files lack a portion of the clones; in checked studies, under half of the deficit traces to unresolved V genes, and the cause of the others is not known. The sample has about 93,000 clones on record, around four fifths of them singletons. In total, the top ten clones hold 3% to 3.5% of the sample. Sequencing input: PBMCs. The receptors shown here come from a woman in her thirties or forties in good health and CMV-seronegative.

This clone turned up a few times. The rearrangement joins TRBV29-1 to TRBJ2-4; perhaps TRBD1 as D (6 bases). Per the germline V gene, CDR1 is SQVTM and CDR2 is ANQGSEA. The CDR3 totals 14 residues. Trimming removed 5 bases from V and 8 bases from J, with 19 bases in between. The DNA of the CDR3 is TGCAGCGTTTCTGGACGGACAGAATCCTACATTCAGTACTTC. Translating it yields CSVSGRTESYIQYF.

The chain recombines TRBV7-2 with TRBJ2-1; 13 positions match TRBD2. Looked up from germline, CDR1 is SGHTA and CDR2 is FQGNSA. This CDR3 region has 15 residues. The junction had 6 bases not matched to a gene; V was cut back by 5 bases and J by 8 bases. CDR3 in amino acids: CASSTGLAGVYEQFF. CDR3 in DNA: TGTGCCAGCAGCACAGGACTAGCGGGAGTCTATGAGCAGTTCTTC.

There are a few counts of this clone. The chain combines TRBV30 with TRBJ1-5, with D hard to call. This CDR3 spans 13 amino acids. The ends were cut back, 2 bases at V and 7 bases at J, with 12 bases in the middle. Germline V gene data show CDR1 as GTSNPN and CDR2 as SVGIG (reference sequence). CDR3 sequence reads: CAWSKVAAQPQHF. CDR3 bases: TGTGCCTGGAGTAAGGTAGCCGCACAGCCCCAGCATTTT.

V and J are TRBV5-1 and TRBJ2-2; 11 bases agree with TRBD2. This CDR3 spans 17 amino acids. Germline V gene data show CDR1 as SGHRS and CDR2 as YFSETQ. The J segment lost 1 base and the V segment lost 3 bases, leaving 5 bases of the junction unmatched. The CDR3 here is CASSSNLAGGNTGELFF. Written as DNA, the CDR3 is TGCGCCAGCAGCTCAAATCTAGCGGGAGGGAACACCGGGGAGCTGTTTTTT.

The chain uses TRBV4-2 and TRBJ2-5, with D perhaps TRBD2 (5 bases). Germline assignment: CDR1 LGHNA and CDR2 YNFKEQ. Trimming left V 1 base short and J 2 bases short, with 23 bases between. The CDR3 has 19 residues. CDR3 coding DNA: TGTGCCAGCAGCCAAGGGCACCCCCGGGCCAGCGGTGATCAAGAGACCCAGTACTTC. Protein product: CASSQGHPRASGDQETQYF.

The genes are TRBV18 and TRBJ1-2; maybe TRBD1 (6 bases). The CDR3 is made up of 14 amino acids. V was shortened by 2 bases and J by 3 bases, with 10 bases between the two germline ends. CDR1 and CDR2 from the germline V gene are KGHSH and LQKENI. CDR3 in amino acids: CASSPRRQDYGYTF. The CDR3 nucleotides are TGTGCCAGCTCACCAAGGAGACAGGACTATGGCTACACCTTC.